The 19 T cell receptor beta chains presented below share a single source sample, sequenced in a study of cytomegalovirus exposure and HLA in healthy donors. Primers included in the PCR were 60 Vbeta and 13 Jbeta primers. Clones were sequenced by immunoSEQ multiplex PCR, and TCRdb holds only the in-frame ones, with some missing. The sample contains about 98,000 clones, more than 60% of which appear only once. Sequenced material: PBMCs. The receptors derive from a man between 60 and 75 years old in good health and CMV-seropositive.

Notes on this clone: Sequence at one end of the junction differs from germline and may be a read error. The V call is TRBV12-5, the J call TRBJ2-1; 10 nucleotides match TRBD2. CDR3 length: 17 residues. Germline V lookup: CDR1 LGHNT, CDR2 FRNRAP. The CDR3 is CASGLVTLAGAYNEQFF. Written as DNA, the CDR3 is TGTGCTAGTGGTCTGGTAACCCTAGCGGGGGCCTACAATGAGCAGTTCTTC.

The genes are TRBV7-2 and TRBJ2-1, with TRBD2 identical over 11 bases. This CDR3 has 15 amino acids. Germline V gene lookup returns CDR1 SGHTA and CDR2 FQGNSA. The ends lost 5 bases at V and 4 bases at J; junction bases unmatched: 4. The CDR3 nucleotides read TGTGCCAGCAGCGTAACTAGCGGGGGTTACAATGAGCAGTTCTTC. This gives the protein CASSVTSGGYNEQFF.

The chain carries TRBV6-7 and TRBJ1-4, with 9 positions matching TRBD1. TRBV6-7 is an ORF; its function is uncertain. The CDR3 is made up of 17 amino acids. After removal of 5 bases from V and 7 bases from J, the junction contained 14 bases not matched to a gene. In DNA form, the CDR3 reads TGTGCCAGCAGTCGCTCCGAACCGGGACAGGGCACTGAAAAACTGTTTTTT. It yields the protein CASSRSEPGQGTEKLFF.

This clone was detected once. The CDR3: CASSDPSGRGNTGELFF. CDR3 bases: TGTGCCAGCAGTGATCCGAGCGGCCGGGGAAACACCGGGGAGCTGTTTTTT. The chain carries TRBV6-1 and TRBJ2-2; a weak D match, TRBD2 (5 bases). Trimming took 3 bases from V and 2 from J, leaving 16 bases between them. The CDR3 is 17 amino acids. Germline V gene sequence: CDR1 MNHNS, CDR2 SASEGT.

The J gene is TRBJ2-7, the V gene TRBV6-1; D perhaps matches TRBD1 (6 bases). With 6 bases removed from V and 2 bases from J, the gap between germline ends came to 11 bases. Germline V gene data show CDR1 as MNHNS and CDR2 as SASEGT. The CDR3 extends over 13 amino acids. DNA of the CDR3: TGTGCCAGCAGCAACAGGGAGCCCTACGAGCAGTACTTC. This codes for CASSNREPYEQYF.

For the CDR3, the DNA is TGTGCCAGTAACATAAACACCATATATTTT. Its translation: CASNINTIYF. The V call is TRBV21-1, the J call TRBJ1-3; the table's D call of TRBD1 was not tested on the DNA. TRBV21-1 is reported as a pseudogene. CDR3 length: 10 amino acids.

This chain connects TRBV5-6 to TRBJ2-5, with TRBD1 matching over 7 bases. Per the germline V gene, CDR1 is SGHDT and CDR2 is YYEEEE. The CDR3 contains 15 residues. V shed 7 bases, J shed 3 bases, and the junction held 12 bases outside the gene matches. CDR3 amino acids: CASVQKGAGEETQYF. The DNA for the CDR3 is TGTGCCAGCGTTCAAAAGGGGGCCGGGGAAGAGACCCAGTACTTC.

The V gene is TRBV30, the J gene TRBJ1-1, with D possibly being TRBD1 (6 bases). Trimming removed 2 bases at V and 6 bases at J, with 16 bases between. The CDR3 is made up of 14 amino acids. Germline CDR1 is GTSNPN and CDR2 is SVGIG (reference sequence). Here the CDR3 reads CAWSLRGTWSEAFF. CDR3 bases: TGTGCCTGGAGTCTCAGGGGTACTTGGTCTGAAGCTTTCTTT. The variable domain in full, with the rest retrieved from reference TRBV30 and TRBJ1-1, is SQTIHQWPATLVQPVGSPLSLECTVEGTSNPNLYWYRQAAGRGLQLLFYSVGIGQISSEVPQNLSASRPQDRQFILSSKKLLLSDSGFYLCAWSLRGTWSEAFFGQGTRLTVV.

The chain combines TRBV2 with TRBJ1-4, with 9 bases that match TRBD1. Germline CDR1 SNHLY, CDR2 FYNNEI. This CDR3 has 15 residues. With V trimmed by 6 bases and J by 4 bases, 6 bases remained unmatched. The CDR3 DNA sequence: TGTGCCAGCAGGCAACAGGGGGCGCGTAATGAAAAACTGTTTTTT. Protein product: CASRQQGARNEKLFF.

The chain carries TRBV6-5 and TRBJ2-7; 8 nucleotides match TRBD1. Germline assignment: CDR1 MNHEY and CDR2 SVGAGI. This CDR3 has 14 amino acids. The V gene end was trimmed by 4 bases and the J gene end by 3 bases; junction bases not matched to a gene: 5. The CDR3 spells CASSSRTGIYEQYF. The CDR3 DNA follows: TGTGCCAGCAGTTCTCGGACAGGGATCTACGAGCAGTACTTC.

The rearrangement links TRBV27 to TRBJ2-7; 9 bases map to TRBD1. Germline CDR1 and CDR2: MNHEY and SMNVEV (reference sequence). There are 14 residues in the CDR3. V gave up 6 bases and J gave up 4 bases; unmatched junction bases: 7. CDR3 region: CASSLGQGRYEQYF. The CDR3 coding sequence is TGTGCCAGCAGCCTGGGACAGGGTAGATACGAGCAGTACTTC.

The rearrangement joins TRBV25-1 to TRBJ2-1; 11 bases are a match to TRBD2. V dropped 4 bases and J dropped 9; count of bases not matched to a gene: 5. CDR1 is MGHDK, CDR2 SYGVNS, per germline. This CDR3 contains 14 residues. The CDR3 spells CASSARLAGIEQFF. In nucleotides, the CDR3 is TGTGCCAGCAGTGCGCGACTAGCGGGGATTGAGCAGTTCTTC.

V and J are TRBV9 and TRBJ1-1; D unclear. The ends were cut back, 1 base at V and 7 bases at J, with 14 bases in the middle. The germline V gene encodes CDR1 SGDLS and CDR2 YYNGEE. The CDR3 is made up of 14 amino acids. The CDR3 DNA follows: TGTGCCAGCAGCGTAAATCTCTACTCGGGTGAAGCTTTCTTT. Its protein is CASSVNLYSGEAFF.

This clone was picked up a small number of times. The rearrangement joins TRBV10-2 to TRBJ2-7; 10 nucleotides line up with TRBD2. From germline, CDR1 is WSHSY and CDR2 SAAADI. With 0 bases clipped from V and 4 bases from J, the junction kept 12 bases outside the gene matches. The CDR3 is made up of 18 amino acids. The CDR3 protein is CASSESRGSGGAGYEQYF. The CDR3 coding sequence is TGCGCCAGCAGTGAGTCACGGGGGAGCGGGGGGGCCGGGTACGAGCAGTACTTC.

The V gene is TRBV9, the J gene TRBJ2-5, with D possibly TRBD1 on 6 matching bases. Per germline, CDR1 SGDLS and CDR2 YYNGEE. This CDR3 comprises 15 residues. V shed 1 base and J shed 0 bases, with 10 bases lying between them. Here the CDR3 reads CASSVSGGYQETQYF. The DNA for the CDR3 is TGTGCCAGCAGCGTATCTGGGGGCTACCAAGAGACCCAGTACTTC.

The table lists this clone with a few counts. The rearrangement joins TRBV5-6 to TRBJ2-3; D is unclear. CDR3 length: 16 residues. The germline V gene has CDR1 SGHDT and CDR2 YYEEEE. Between the trimmed V and J ends, which lost 1 base and 0 bases, there was a span of 12 bases. DNA of the CDR3: TGTGCCAGCAGCTTGAACCCGGGTCAAAGCACAGATACGCAGTATTTT. Its protein product is CASSLNPGQSTDTQYF.

V is TRBV6-7 and J is TRBJ2-2; 7 nucleotides match TRBD1. TRBV6-7 has ORF status, its function being uncertain. The CDR3 is made up of 15 amino acids. The ends lost 1 base at V and 1 base at J; junction bases unmatched: 0. The CDR3 sequence: CASSYWTGNTGELFF. DNA for the CDR3: TGTGCCAGCAGTTACTGGACAGGGAACACCGGGGAGCTGTTTTTT.

The chain carries TRBV6-1 and TRBJ1-1; the D is unclear. The CDR3 has 15 amino acids. Trimming shortened V by 0 bases and J by 1 base, and 9 bases separated the two germline ends. Germline CDR1 reads MNHNS; CDR2 reads SASEGT. The CDR3 protein is CASSEAIVQNTEAFF. CDR3 DNA sequence: TGTGCCAGCAGTGAAGCAATAGTCCAGAACACTGAAGCTTTCTTT.

In nucleotides, the CDR3 is TGCGCCAGCAGCTCGAATGAGAACTATGGCTACACCTTC. It encodes CASSSNENYGYTF. V is TRBV5-1 and J is TRBJ1-2; D not resolved. The CDR3 consists of 13 residues. Germline values: CDR1 SGHRS, CDR2 YFSETQ. The V end was cut by 3 bases, the J end by 2 bases, with 8 bases between. Combining the CDR3 with reference TRBV5-1 and TRBJ1-2 gives the whole variable domain KAGVTQTPRYLIKTRGQQVTLSCSPISGHRSVSWYQQTPGQGLQFLFEYFSETQRNKGNFPGRFSGRQFSNSRSEMNVSTLELGDSALYLCASSSNENYGYTFGSGTRLTVV.